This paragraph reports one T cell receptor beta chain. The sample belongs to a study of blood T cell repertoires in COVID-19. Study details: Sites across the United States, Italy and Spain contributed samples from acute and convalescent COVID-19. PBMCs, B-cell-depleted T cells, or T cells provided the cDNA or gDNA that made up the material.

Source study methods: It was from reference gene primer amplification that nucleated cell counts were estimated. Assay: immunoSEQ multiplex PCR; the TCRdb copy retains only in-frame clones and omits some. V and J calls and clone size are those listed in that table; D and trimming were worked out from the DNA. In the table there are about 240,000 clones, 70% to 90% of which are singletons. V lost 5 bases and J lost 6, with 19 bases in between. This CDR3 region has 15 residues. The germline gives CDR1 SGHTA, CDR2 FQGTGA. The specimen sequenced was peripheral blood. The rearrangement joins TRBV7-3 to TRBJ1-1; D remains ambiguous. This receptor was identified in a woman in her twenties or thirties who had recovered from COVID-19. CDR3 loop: CASSPSGKGGPEAFF. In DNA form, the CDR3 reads TGTGCCAGCAGCCCTTCGGGGAAGGGAGGCCCTGAAGCTTTCTTT.